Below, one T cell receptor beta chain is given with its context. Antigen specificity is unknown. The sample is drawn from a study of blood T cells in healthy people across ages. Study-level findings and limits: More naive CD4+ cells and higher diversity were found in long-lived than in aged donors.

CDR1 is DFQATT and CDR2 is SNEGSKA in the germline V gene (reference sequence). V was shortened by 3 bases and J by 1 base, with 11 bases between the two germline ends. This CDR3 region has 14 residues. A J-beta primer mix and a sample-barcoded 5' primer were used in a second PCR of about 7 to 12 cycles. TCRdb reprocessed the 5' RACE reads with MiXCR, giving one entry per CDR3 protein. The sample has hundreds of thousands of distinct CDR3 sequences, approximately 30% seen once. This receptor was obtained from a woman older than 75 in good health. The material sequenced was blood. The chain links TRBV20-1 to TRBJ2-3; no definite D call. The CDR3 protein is CSASPEERTDTQYF. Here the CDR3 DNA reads TGCAGTGCTAGTCCCGAAGAGCGCACAGATACGCAGTATTTT.